Listed below are T cell receptor beta chains from one sample, sequenced in a study of T-cell memory formation after mild COVID-19. TCRdb passed the 5' RACE reads through MiXCR, listing each CDR3 protein once. The sample contains roughly 250,000 distinct CDR3 sequences, roughly 15% of which appear only once. Sequences were obtained from PBMCs or a T cell subset sorted from them (not recorded which). The receptors shown here come from a man aged 18 to 29 who had mild COVID-19 (a few samples of this study predate the infection). Cell type and time point are not known. Each CDR3 is given with its conserved first and last residue. Fields, in order: J gene, clone size, V gene, D gene, CDR3 DNA, CDR3 protein. The D gene is left open where the match is weak. Only some rows state a clone size, as once, few, many or a class for expanded clones.

TRBJ2-7,-,TRBV7-2,TRBD2,TGTGCTCTATCTACTAGCGGATACGAGCAGTACTTC,CALSTSGYEQYF
TRBJ2-5,few,TRBV5-1,TRBD2,TGCGCCAGCAGCTTGGGACTAGCGGGGGGCCTGGGAGAGACCCAGTACTTC,CASSLGLAGGLGETQYF
TRBJ1-5,many,TRBV7-2,TRBD1,TGTGCCAGCACCCTCAGGACAGGGGGAAGGCAGCCCCAGCATTTT,CASTLRTGGRQPQHF
TRBJ1-6,few,TRBV6-5,TRBD1,TGTGCCAGCAGTAACGGCGGGACAGGGAATTCACCCCTCCACTTT,CASSNGGTGNSPLHF
TRBJ2-3,-,TRBV7-3,-,TGTGCCAGCAGCTCCCTGGAAGTCACAGATACGCAGTATTTT,CASSSLEVTDTQYF
TRBJ2-1,few,TRBV4-1,-,TGCGCCAGCAGGGCCGGCGGGGCTCGGCACAATGAGCAGTTCTTC,CASRAGGARHNEQFF
TRBJ2-1,-,TRBV5-4,TRBD2,TGTGCCAGCAGCTTGAGACTAGCGGCCTACAATGAGCAGTTCTTC,CASSLRLAAYNEQFF
TRBJ1-1,-,TRBV7-9,-,TGTGCCAGCAGTCAATCGGACCGCGAAGCTTTCTTT,CASSQSDREAFF
TRBJ2-7,-,TRBV2,-,TGTGCCAGCAGTGAACAGGGGTGGACCTACGAGCAGTACTTC,CASSEQGWTYEQYF
TRBJ2-5,few,TRBV7-2,TRBD2,TGTGCCAGCAGCTTAGGGGTGGCGGGGGGCCTTTCTGAGACCCAGTACTTC,CASSLGVAGGLSETQYF
TRBJ2-2,-,TRBV11-2,TRBD1,TGTGCCAGCAGCTTTCCAGACAGGGGGACCGGGGAGCTGTTTTTT,CASSFPDRGTGELFF
TRBJ2-5,many,TRBV7-3,-,TGTGCCAGCAGCTTAAAGGGGGGCCGATGGGAGACCCAGTACTTC,CASSLKGGRWETQYF
TRBJ2-1,many,TRBV4-3,-,TGCGCCAGCAGCCAAGAAGGACCTTCAAACGCGGGCAATGAGCAGTTCTTC,CASSQEGPSNAGNEQFF
TRBJ1-5,-,TRBV4-1,-,TGCGCCAGCAGCCAAGATCGGGCCAGGGGCGATCAGCCCCAGCATTTT,CASSQDRARGDQPQHF
TRBJ2-1,many,TRBV3-1,TRBD2,TGTGCCAGCAGCCAGTACGCGGGGGGGGCATACAATGAGCAGTTCTTC,CASSQYAGGAYNEQFF
TRBJ2-7,few,TRBV6-5,TRBD1,TGTGCCAGCAGCATCAGGGACAGCCGGGGTGAGCAGTACTTC,CASSIRDSRGEQYF
TRBJ2-2,few,TRBV7-6,-,TGTGCCAGCAGCCCTCGTGCGGGTGACACCGGGGAGCTGTTTTTT,CASSPRAGDTGELFF
TRBJ2-2,few,TRBV24-1,TRBD1,TGTGCCACCAGTGACCGGCGGACAGGGATATCCGGGGAGCTGTTTTTT,CATSDRRTGISGELFF